The present TCR beta chain was sequenced within a study of cytomegalovirus exposure and HLA in healthy donors. On this clone itself: Its antigen remains unknown.

Notes on the study in general: There were 150 or so TCR beta chains listed as cytomegalovirus-associated.

The donors were part of the validation cohort of 120 subjects. That cohort was separate from the first cohort, which comprised 666 subjects. TCRdb's table, derived via immunoSEQ multiplex PCR, lists solely in-frame clones and lacks some. The table has 100,000 to 120,000 clones, 88% seen once. CDR1 MGHRA and CDR2 YSYEKL come from the germline V gene. The CDR3 extends over 15 amino acids. V was clipped by 3 bases and J by 1 base, with 13 bases between them. The receptor was derived from a woman younger than 45 in good health and CMV-seropositive. The genes are TRBV4-1 and TRBJ2-7; perhaps TRBD2 as D (6 bases). The sample comprised PBMCs. The CDR3 coding sequence is TGCGCCAGCAGCCATCGGTCTAGCGCGTCCTACGAGCAGTACTTC. This translates into CASSHRSSASYEQYF.